This record concerns one TCR beta chain sequence. Its target is not known. These data originate in a study of beta chain features in type 1 diabetes. TCRB transcripts that were expressed got sequenced, as all of the isolated RNA had been reverse transcribed. Data came from immunoSEQ multiplex PCR; TCRdb stores just in-frame clones and leaves some out. The sample shows roughly 160,000 clones, 6.5% to 9.5% of them seen only once. Findings and caveats of the study: There was a moderate but significant shortening of TCRB CDR3s in all four CD4+ subsets of Type 1 diabetes patients.

V trimming: 1 base; J trimming: 2 bases; junction bases outside the gene matches: 4. This CDR3 has 15 amino acids. Looked up from germline, CDR1 is SGHRS and CDR2 is YFSETQ. The rearrangement joins TRBV5-1 to TRBJ2-7, with 9 bases matching TRBD1. This clonotype was sampled from a woman in her thirties or forties with type 1 diabetes. Sequencing input: central memory CD4+ T cells from blood. CDR3 amino acids: CASSLLGQGPYEQYF. In DNA form, the CDR3 reads TGCGCCAGCAGCTTGTTAGGACAGGGGCCCTACGAGCAGTACTTC.